This T cell receptor (beta chain) was retrieved from a study of shared clonotypes between healthy human individuals. V was shortened by 5 bases and J by 0 bases, with 14 bases between the two germline ends. This CDR3 spans 15 amino acids. Germline CDR1 is SEHNR and CDR2 is FQNEAQ (reference sequence). Samples underwent the assay at deep level. Clones were sequenced by immunoSEQ multiplex PCR, and TCRdb holds only the in-frame ones, with some missing. The sample gives about 680,000 clones, 73% of which show up once; around 2% is in the top ten. This TCR was sampled from a woman in her twenties or thirties in good health. This sequence joins TRBV7-9 and TRBJ2-7; D gene ambiguous. The sample consisted of memory CD4+ T cells sorted from blood. Specified subset: CD45RA-negative fraction. CDR3: CASSLDSQLSYEQYF. CDR3 nucleotide sequence: TGTGCCAGCAGCCTAGATAGTCAGCTCTCCTACGAGCAGTACTTC.